This TCR beta chain was recorded in a study of shared clonotypes between healthy human individuals. CD45RO-negative cells were positively selected for CCR7, leaving out terminally differentiated effector memory CD45RA+ cells. Generated by immunoSEQ multiplex PCR, the TCRdb table keeps only in-frame clones and is missing some. The repertoire holds approximately 600,000 clones, with approximately 96% as singletons. The CDR3 consists of 13 residues. Germline-derived CDR1 and CDR2 are SGHRS and YFSETQ. V was clipped by 1 base and J by 3 bases, with 7 bases between them. The clonotype was recovered from a woman under 40 in good health. The chain joins TRBV5-1 to TRBJ1-2, with a weak D call TRBD1 (6 bases). The source material was naive CD8+ T cells sorted from blood. CDR3 amino acids: CASSLYRDYGYTF. The CDR3 DNA follows: TGCGCCAGCAGCTTGTACAGGGACTATGGCTACACCTTC. The entire variable domain, with the rest obtained from reference TRBV5-1 and TRBJ1-2, is as follows: KAGVTQTPRYLIKTRGQQVTLSCSPISGHRSVSWYQQTPGQGLQFLFEYFSETQRNKGNFPGRFSGRQFSNSRSEMNVSTLELGDSALYLCASSLYRDYGYTFGSGTRLTVV.